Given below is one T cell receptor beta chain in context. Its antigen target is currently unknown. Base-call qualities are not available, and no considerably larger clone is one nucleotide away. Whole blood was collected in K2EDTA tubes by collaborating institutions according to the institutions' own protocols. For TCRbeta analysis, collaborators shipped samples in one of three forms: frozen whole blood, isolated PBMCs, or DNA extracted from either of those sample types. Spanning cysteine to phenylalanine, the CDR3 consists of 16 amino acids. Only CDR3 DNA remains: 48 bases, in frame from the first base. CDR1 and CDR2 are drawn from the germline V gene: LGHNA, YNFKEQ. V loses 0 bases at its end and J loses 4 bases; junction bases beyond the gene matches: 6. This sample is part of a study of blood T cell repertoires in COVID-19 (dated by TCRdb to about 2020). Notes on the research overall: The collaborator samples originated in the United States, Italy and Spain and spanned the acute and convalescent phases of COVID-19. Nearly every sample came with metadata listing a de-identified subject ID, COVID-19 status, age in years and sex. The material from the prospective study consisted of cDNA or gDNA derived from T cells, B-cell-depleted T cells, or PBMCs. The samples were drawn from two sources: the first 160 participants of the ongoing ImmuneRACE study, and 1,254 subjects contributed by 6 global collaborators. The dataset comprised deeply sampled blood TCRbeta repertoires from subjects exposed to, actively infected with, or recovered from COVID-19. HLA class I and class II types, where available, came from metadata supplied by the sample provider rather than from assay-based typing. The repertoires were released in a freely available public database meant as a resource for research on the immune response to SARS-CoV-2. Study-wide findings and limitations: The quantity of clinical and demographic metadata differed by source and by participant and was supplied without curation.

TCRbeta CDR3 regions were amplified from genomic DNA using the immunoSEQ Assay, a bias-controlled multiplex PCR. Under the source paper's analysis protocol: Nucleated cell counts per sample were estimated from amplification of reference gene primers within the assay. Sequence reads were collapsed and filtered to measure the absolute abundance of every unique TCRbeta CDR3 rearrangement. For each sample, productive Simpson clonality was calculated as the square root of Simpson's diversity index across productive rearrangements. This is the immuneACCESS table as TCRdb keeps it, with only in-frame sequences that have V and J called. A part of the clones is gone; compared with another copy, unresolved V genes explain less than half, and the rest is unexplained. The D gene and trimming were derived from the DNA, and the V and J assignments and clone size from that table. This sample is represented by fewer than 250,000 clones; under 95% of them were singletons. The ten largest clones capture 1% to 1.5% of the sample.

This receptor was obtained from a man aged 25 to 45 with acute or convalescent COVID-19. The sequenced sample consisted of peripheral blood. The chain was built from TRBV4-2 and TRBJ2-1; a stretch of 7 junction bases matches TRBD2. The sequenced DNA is TGTGCCAGCAGCCAAGAAGGCGGGAGAGCTTACAATGAGCAGTTCTTC. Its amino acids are CASSQEGGRAYNEQFF.